These 10 T cell receptor beta chains were sequenced from one sample in a study of T cell responses to AZD1222 COVID-19 vaccine. Sequenced by immunoSEQ multiplex PCR; TCRdb stores in-frame clones only, minus some. In the table there are some 150,000 clones, about 91% of which are singletons. Sample: peripheral blood, taken on day 0 of AZD1222 vaccination. The receptor source for this set is an adult in good health.

This clone has only a few counts. The chain has TRBV18 and TRBJ1-5; no clear D gene. This CDR3 is built from 15 residues. Germline loops: CDR1 KGHSH, CDR2 LQKENI. The germline V and J ends were trimmed by 1 base and 6 bases, with 13 bases remaining between them. The CDR3 protein is CASSPLPSQAQPQHF. CDR3 nucleotide sequence: TGTGCCAGCTCACCACTCCCGTCTCAGGCTCAGCCCCAGCATTTT.

This clone was seen only a few times. This sequence joins TRBV7-6 and TRBJ1-4; D is uncertain. This CDR3 is 15 amino acids long. The ends were cut back, 3 bases at V and 5 bases at J, with 13 bases in the middle. CDR1 and CDR2 (germline): SGHVS, FNYEAQ. CDR3 region: CASSFRLNPNEKLFF. The CDR3 coding sequence is TGTGCCAGCAGCTTCCGACTGAATCCGAATGAAAAACTGTTTTTT.

The chain links TRBV10-3 to TRBJ1-2; D is ambiguous. CDR1 and CDR2 (germline): ENHRY, SYGVKD. The germline V and J ends were trimmed by 6 bases and 8 bases, with 28 bases remaining between them. CDR3 length equals 17 residues. The CDR3 sequence: CAIRTEDGYSPTTGYTF. CDR3 nucleotides: TGTGCCATCAGAACTGAGGACGGATACTCCCCAACGACCGGCTACACCTTC.

J is TRBJ1-2 and V is TRBV6-5; D is unresolved. Germline-derived CDR1 and CDR2 are MNHEY and SVGAGI. The length of the CDR3 is 13 residues. V lost 2 bases, J lost 4 bases, and 8 bases lay in between. CDR3 nucleotide sequence: TGTGCCAGCAGTTACAACAGCGTCTATGGCTACACCTTC. Protein: CASSYNSVYGYTF.

The chain links TRBV5-8 to TRBJ2-3; unclear D gene. CDR3 size: 15 residues. The V end was cut by 0 bases, the J end by 0 bases, with 8 bases between. Germline values: CDR1 SGHTS, CDR2 YDEGEE. The CDR3 DNA follows: TGTGCCAGCAGCTTGGAGCCAGCCAGCACAGATACGCAGTATTTT. This encodes CASSLEPASTDTQYF.

CDR3 nucleotides: TGTGCCAGCAGTCAGGCTGAGTACCGGGCGTTAGGCGGGGAGCTGTTTTTT. Its protein product is CASSQAEYRALGGELFF. The rearrangement uses TRBV7-8 and TRBJ2-2, with unresolved D. V was clipped by 6 bases and J by 7 bases, with 24 bases between them. The CDR3 loop spans 17 amino acids. The germline gives CDR1 SGHVS, CDR2 FQNEAQ.

The chain couples TRBV2 to TRBJ2-1; a possible D gene is TRBD1 (5 bases). V was pared by 7 bases and J by 4 bases, with 14 bases between. CDR1 is SNHLY and CDR2 is FYNNEI in the germline V gene. CDR3 size: 14 residues. CDR3 in amino acids: CASNPAGKYNEQFF. The CDR3 region has the DNA TGTGCCAGCAACCCGGCAGGGAAATACAATGAGCAGTTCTTC.

The chain joins TRBV18 to TRBJ2-3; 7 positions agree with TRBD2. The germline V gene encodes CDR1 KGHSH and CDR2 LQKENI. CDR3 size: 14 residues. With V trimmed by 3 bases and J by 4 bases, 4 bases remained unmatched. The CDR3, as DNA: TGTGCCAGCTCACCCGGGGAGGGCCCAGATACGCAGTATTTT. Translation gives CASSPGEGPDTQYF.

The chain has TRBV2 and TRBJ1-5; 8 bases match TRBD1. This CDR3 region has 15 residues. Losses at the gene ends were 6 bases for V and 4 bases for J; bases not matched to a gene: 8. Germline-derived CDR1 and CDR2 are SNHLY and FYNNEI. The CDR3 DNA is TGTGCCAGCAGGAGAGGACAGGGCGGGAATCAGCCCCAGCATTTT. Amino acids: CASRRGQGGNQPQHF.

The chain carries TRBV9 and TRBJ2-4; D is possibly TRBD2 (6 bases). Germline lookup yields CDR1 SGDLS and CDR2 YYNGEE. This CDR3 has 15 amino acids. V was shortened by 0 bases and J by 2 bases, with 9 bases between the two germline ends. Written as DNA, the CDR3 is TGTGCCAGCAGCGTAGGGGGGGTGTCCAAAAACATTCAGTACTTC. This gives the protein CASSVGGVSKNIQYF.